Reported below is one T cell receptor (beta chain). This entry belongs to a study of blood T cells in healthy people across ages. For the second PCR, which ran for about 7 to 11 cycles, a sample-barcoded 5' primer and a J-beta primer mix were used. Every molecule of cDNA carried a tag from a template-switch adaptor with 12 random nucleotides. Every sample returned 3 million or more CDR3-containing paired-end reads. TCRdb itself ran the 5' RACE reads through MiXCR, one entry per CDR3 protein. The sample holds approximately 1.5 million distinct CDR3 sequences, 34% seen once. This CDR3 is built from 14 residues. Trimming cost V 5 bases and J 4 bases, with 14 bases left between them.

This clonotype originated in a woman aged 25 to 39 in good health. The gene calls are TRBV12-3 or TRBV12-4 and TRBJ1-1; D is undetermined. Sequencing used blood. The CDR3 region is CASSRTKGFTEAFF. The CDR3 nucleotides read TGTGCCAGCAGTCGAACCAAGGGTTTCACTGAAGCTTTCTTT.